This T cell receptor (beta chain) was captured in a study of T cells in tumors after PD-1 blockade. Background on the study: Each patient got pembrolizumab 200 mg every 3 weeks or cemiplimab 350 mg every 2 weeks. The study, taken as a whole, reports: Peripheral recruitment is suggested, as some novel exhausted tumor clones were in pre-treatment blood.

Clones were sequenced by immunoSEQ multiplex PCR, and TCRdb holds only the in-frame ones, with some missing. The sample carries approximately 35,000 clones, just under 80% recorded once. Concerning this clone: Its antigen is unidentified. Other DNA sequences from this sample encode an identical CDR3 as well.

The CDR3 extends over 14 amino acids. Germline V gene lookup returns CDR1 MNHNY and CDR2 SVGAGI (reference sequence). Trimming removed 2 bases at V and 1 base at J, with 8 bases between. The specimen comprised PBMCs, sampled before anti-PD-1 treatment. The clonotype originates from a human donor with basal cell carcinoma. The V and J genes are TRBV6-6 and TRBJ1-1; the D gene is possibly TRBD1 (5 bases). The DNA for the CDR3 is TGTGCCAGCAGTTACAAGGGGCAGAACACTGAAGCTTTCTTT. This encodes CASSYKGQNTEAFF.